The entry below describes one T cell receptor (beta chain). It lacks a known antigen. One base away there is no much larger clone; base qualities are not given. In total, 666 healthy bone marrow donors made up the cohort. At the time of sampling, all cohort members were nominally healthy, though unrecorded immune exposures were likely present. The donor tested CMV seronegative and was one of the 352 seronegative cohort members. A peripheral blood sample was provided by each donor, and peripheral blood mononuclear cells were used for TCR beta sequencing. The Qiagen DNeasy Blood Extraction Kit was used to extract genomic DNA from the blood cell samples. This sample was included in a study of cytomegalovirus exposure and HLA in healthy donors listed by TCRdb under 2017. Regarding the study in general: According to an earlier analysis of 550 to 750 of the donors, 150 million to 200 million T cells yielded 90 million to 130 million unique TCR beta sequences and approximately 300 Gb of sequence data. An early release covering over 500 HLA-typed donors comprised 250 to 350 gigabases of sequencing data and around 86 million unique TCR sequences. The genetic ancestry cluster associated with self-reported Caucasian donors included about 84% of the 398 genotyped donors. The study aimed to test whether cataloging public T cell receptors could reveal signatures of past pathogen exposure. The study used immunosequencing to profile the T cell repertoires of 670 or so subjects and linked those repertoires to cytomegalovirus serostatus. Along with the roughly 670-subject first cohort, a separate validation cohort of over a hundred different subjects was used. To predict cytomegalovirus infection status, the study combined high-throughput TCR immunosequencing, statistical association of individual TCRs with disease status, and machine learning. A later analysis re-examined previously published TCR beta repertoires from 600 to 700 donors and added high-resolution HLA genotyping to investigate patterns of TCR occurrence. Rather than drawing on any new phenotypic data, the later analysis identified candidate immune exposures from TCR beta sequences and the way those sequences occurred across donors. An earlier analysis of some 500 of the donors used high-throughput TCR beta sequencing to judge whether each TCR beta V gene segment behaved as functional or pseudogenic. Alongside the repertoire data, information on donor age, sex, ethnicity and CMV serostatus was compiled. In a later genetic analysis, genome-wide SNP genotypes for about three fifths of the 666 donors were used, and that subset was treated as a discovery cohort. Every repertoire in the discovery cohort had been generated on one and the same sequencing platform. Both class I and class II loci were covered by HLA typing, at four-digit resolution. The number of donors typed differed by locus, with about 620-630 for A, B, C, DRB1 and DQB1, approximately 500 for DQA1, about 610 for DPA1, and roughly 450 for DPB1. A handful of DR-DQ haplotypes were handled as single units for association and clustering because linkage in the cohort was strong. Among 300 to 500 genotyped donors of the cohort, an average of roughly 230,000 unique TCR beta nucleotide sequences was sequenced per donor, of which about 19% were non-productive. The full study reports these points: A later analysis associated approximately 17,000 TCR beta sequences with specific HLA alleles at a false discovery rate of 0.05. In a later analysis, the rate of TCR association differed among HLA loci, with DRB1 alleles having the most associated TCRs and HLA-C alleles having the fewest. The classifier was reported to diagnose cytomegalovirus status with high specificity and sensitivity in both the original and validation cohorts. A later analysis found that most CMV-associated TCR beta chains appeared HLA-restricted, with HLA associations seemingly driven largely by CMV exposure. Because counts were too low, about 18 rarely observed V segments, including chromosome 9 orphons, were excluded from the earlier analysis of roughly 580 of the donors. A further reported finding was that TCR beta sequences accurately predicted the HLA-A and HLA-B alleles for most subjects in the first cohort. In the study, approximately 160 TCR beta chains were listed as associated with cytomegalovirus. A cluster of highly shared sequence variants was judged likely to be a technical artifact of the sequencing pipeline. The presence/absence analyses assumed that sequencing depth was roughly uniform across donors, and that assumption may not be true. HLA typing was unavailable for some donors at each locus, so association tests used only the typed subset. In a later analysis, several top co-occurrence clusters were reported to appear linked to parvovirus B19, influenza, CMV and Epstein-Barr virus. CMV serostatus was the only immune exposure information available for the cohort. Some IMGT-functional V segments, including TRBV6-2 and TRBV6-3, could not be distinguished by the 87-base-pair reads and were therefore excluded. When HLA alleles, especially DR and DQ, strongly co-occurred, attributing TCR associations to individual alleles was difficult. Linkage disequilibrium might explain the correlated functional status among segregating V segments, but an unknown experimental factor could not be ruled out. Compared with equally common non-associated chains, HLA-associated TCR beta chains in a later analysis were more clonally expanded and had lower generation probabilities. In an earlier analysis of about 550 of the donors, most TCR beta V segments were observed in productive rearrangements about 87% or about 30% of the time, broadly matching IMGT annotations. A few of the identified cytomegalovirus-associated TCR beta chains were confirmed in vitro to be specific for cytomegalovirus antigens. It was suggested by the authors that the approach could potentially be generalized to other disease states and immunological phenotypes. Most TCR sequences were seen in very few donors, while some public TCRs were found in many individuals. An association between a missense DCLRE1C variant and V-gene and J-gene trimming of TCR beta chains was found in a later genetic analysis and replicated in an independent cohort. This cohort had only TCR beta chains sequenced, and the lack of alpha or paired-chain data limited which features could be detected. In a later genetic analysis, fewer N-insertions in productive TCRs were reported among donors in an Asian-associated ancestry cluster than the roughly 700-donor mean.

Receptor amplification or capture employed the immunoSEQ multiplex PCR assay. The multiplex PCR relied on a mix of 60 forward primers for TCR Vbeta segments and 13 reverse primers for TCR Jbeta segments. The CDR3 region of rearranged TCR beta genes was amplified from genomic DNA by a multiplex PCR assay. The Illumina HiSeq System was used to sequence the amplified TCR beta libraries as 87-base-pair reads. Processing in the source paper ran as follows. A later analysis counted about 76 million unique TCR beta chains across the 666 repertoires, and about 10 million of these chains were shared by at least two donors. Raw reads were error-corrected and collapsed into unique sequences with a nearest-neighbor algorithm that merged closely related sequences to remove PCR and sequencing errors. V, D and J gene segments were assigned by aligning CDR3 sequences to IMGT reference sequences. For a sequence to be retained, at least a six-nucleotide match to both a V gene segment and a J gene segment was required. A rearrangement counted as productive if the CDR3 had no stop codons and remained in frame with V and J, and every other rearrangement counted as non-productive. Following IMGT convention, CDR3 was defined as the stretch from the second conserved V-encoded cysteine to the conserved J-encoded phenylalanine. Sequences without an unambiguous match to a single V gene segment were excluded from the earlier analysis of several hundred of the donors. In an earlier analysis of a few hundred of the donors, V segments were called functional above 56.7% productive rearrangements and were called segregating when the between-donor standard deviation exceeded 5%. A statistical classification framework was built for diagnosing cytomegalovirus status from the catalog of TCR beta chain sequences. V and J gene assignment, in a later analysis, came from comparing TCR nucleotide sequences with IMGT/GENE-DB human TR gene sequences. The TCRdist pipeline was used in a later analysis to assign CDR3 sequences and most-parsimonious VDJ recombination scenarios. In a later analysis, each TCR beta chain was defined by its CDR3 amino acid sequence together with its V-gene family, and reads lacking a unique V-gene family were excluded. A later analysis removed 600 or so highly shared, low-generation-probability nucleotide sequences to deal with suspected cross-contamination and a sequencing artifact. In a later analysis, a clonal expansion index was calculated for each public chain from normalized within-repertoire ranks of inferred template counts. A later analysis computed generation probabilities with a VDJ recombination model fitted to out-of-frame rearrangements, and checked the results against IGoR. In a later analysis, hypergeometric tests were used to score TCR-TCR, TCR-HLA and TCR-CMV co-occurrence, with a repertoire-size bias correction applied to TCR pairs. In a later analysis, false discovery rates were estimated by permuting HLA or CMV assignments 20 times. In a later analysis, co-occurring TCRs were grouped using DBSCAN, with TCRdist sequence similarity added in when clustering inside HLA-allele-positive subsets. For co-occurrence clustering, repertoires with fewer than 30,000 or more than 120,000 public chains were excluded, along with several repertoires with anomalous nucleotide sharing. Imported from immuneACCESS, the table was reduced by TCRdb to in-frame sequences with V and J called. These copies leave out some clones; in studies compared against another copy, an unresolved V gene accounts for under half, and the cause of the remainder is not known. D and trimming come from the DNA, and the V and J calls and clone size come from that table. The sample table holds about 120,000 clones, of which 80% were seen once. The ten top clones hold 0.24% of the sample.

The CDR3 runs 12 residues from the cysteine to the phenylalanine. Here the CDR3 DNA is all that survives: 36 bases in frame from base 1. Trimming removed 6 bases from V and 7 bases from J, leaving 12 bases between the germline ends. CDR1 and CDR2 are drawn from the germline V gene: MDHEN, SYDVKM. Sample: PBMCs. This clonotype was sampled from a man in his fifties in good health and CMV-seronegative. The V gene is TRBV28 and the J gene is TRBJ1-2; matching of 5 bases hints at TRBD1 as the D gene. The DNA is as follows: TGTGCCAGCAGCCTCCCCGGGGGTGGCTACACCTTC. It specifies CASSLPGGGYTF.